This T cell receptor (beta chain) was observed in a study of regulatory T cells in long-lasting Graves disease. Findings and caveats of the study: Segments TRBV28, TRBJ1-2 and TRBJ2-5 showed preferential usage in persistent disease.

As concerns this clonotype: Antigen unknown.

The CDR3 loop spans 16 amino acids. The germline V gene encodes CDR1 MNHEY and CDR2 SVGAGI. J was trimmed by 0 bases and V by 1 base; bases with no gene match: 3. TCR beta libraries were built with iRepertoire HTBI primers and Arm-PCR of CDR3 regions. Using its own MiXCR run on the multiplex PCR reads, TCRdb lists one record per CDR3 protein. Of approximately 540,000 distinct CDR3 sequences in the sample, about 12% were seen once. Time point reported: newly diagnosed GD, antithyroid drugs for less than 3 months. Making the TCR library involved RNA that had been extracted from PBMCs. The data were also submitted as part of a second study, on T cells in Graves' hyperthyroidism and ophthalmopathy.

The V gene is TRBV6-5, the J gene TRBJ2-3; 8 nucleotides align to TRBD2. This specimen consisted of peripheral blood mononuclear cells (PBMCs), obtained at new diagnosis, from a patient treated with antithyroid drugs. The TCR originated in a woman in her thirties with Graves disease. The CDR3 nucleotides read TGTGCCAGCAGTTACTGGGCTAGCGGGAGCACAGATACGCAGTATTTT. Residues: CASSYWASGSTDTQYF.